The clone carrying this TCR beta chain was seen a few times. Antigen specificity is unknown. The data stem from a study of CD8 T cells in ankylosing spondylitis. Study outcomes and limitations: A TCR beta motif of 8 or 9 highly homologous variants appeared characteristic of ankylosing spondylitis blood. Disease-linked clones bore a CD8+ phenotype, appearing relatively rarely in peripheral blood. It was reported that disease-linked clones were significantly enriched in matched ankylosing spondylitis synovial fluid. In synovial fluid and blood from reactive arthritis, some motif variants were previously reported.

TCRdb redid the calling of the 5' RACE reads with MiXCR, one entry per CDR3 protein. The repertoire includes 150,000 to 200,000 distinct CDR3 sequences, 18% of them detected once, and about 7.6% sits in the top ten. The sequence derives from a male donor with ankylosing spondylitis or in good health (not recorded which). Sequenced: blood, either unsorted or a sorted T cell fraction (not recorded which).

This CDR3 is CATSDIWDSDINTGELFF. CDR3 coding DNA: TGTGCCACCAGTGATATTTGGGACAGCGATATCAACACCGGGGAGCTGTTTTTT. The rearrangement joins TRBV24-1 to TRBJ2-2; 7 nucleotides agree with TRBD1. V trimming: 3 bases; J trimming: 2 bases; junction bases outside the gene matches: 11. This CDR3 has 18 amino acids. In germline, CDR1 is KGHDR, CDR2 SFDVKD.